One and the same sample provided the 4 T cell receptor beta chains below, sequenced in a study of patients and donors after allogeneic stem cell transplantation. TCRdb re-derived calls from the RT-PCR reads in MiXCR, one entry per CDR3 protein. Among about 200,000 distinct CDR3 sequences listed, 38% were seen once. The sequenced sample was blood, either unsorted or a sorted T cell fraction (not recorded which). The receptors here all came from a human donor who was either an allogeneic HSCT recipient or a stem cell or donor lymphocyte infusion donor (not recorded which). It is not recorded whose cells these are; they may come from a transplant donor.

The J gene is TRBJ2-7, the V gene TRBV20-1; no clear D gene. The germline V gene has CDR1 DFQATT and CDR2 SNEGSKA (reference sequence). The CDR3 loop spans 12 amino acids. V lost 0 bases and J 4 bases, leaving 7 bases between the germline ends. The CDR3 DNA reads TGCAGTGCTAGAGATCGTCTATACGAGCAGTACTTC. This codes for CSARDRLYEQYF.

CDR3 DNA sequence: TGTGCCAGCAGTCGTCGACAGGGGCACCCTTATGGCTACACCTTC. This encodes CASSRRQGHPYGYTF. This chain joins TRBV12-3 or TRBV12-4 and TRBJ1-2; 8 bases line up with TRBD1. The CDR3 contains 15 residues. After removal of 5 bases from V and 5 bases from J, the junction contained 10 bases not matched to a gene.

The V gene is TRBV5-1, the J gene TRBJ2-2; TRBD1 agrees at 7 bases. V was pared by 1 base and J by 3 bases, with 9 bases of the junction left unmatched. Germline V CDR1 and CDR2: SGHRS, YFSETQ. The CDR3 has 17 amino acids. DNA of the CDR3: TGCGCCAGCAGCTTGCGGGACAGAGGGGAGTACACCGGGGAGCTGTTTTTT. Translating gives CASSLRDRGEYTGELFF.

The CDR3 DNA sequence: TGTGCCAGCAGCTTAGGGGGCCATGAGCAGTTCTTC. Its translation: CASSLGGHEQFF. V gene TRBV7-9 combines with J gene TRBJ2-1; the D gene is possibly TRBD1 (5 bases). Trimming shortened V by 1 base and J by 8 bases, and 6 bases separated the two germline ends. The CDR3 contains 12 residues. Germline V gene lookup returns CDR1 SEHNR and CDR2 FQNEAQ (reference sequence).